The T cell receptor beta chain described here comes from a study of follicular helper T cells after annual influenza vaccination. Germline assignment: CDR1 SGHNT and CDR2 YENEEA. The V and J ends lost 5 bases and 1 base respectively, with 13 bases between them. CDR3 size: 15 residues. The sample's time point: 2015-2016 season, 7 days after influenza vaccination. Sequencing was performed with immunoSEQ multiplex PCR; in TCRdb, only in-frame clones are kept and a portion is missing. The repertoire holds 2,000 to 2,500 clones, with around four fifths as singletons. This clonotype originated in an adult who received the influenza vaccine. Material: CXCR5+ CD38- circulating T follicular helper cells from blood, obtained 7 days after influenza vaccination. The subset denotes: circulating Tfh, non-naive CD4+CXCR5+PD-1+ (ICOS+CD38+ or ICOS-CD38-). The V and J genes are TRBV11-3 and TRBJ2-3; D tentatively reads TRBD1 or TRBD2 (5 bases each). CDR3 residues: CASSRGLGGTDTQYF. The CDR3 nucleotides read TGTGCCAGCAGCCGGGGCTTGGGGGGCACAGATACGCAGTATTTT.